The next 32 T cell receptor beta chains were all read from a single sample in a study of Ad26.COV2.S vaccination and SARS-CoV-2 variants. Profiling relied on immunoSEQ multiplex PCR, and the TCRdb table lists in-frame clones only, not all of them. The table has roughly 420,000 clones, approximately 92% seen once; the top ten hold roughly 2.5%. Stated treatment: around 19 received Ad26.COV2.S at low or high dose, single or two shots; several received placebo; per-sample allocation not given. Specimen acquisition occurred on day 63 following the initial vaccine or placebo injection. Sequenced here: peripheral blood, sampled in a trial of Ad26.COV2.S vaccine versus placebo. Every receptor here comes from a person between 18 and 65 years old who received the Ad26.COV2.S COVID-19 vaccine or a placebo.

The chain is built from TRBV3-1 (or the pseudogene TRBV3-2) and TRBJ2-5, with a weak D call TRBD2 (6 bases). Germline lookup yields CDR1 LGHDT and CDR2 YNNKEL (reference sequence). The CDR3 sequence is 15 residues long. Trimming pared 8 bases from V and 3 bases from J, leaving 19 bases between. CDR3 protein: CASFAPGTGKETQYF. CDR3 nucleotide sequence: TGTGCCAGCTTCGCCCCCGGGACTGGTAAAGAGACCCAGTACTTC.

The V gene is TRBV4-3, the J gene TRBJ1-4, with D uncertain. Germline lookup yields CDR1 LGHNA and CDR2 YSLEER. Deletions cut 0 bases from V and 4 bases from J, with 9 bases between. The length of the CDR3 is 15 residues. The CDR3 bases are TGCGCCAGCAGCCAAGATGGAGCCCGTAATGAAAAACTGTTTTTT. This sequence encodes CASSQDGARNEKLFF.

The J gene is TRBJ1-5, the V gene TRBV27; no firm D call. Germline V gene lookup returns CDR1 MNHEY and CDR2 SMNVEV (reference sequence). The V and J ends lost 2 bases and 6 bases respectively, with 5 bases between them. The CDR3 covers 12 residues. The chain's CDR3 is CASSLRRQPQHF. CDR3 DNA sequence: TGTGCCAGCAGTTTAAGGCGTCAGCCCCAGCATTTT.

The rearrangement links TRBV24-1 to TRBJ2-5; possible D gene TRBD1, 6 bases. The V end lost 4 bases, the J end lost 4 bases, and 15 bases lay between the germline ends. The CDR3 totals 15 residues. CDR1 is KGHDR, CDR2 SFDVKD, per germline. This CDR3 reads CATSDTRTVSETQYF. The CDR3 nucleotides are TGTGCCACCAGTGACACAAGGACAGTTTCAGAGACCCAGTACTTC.

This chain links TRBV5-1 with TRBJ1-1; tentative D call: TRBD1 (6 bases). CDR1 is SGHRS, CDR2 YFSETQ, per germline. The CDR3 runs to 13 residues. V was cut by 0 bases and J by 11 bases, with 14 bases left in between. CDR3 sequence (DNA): TGCGCCAGCAGCTTGGATACAGGGCCAGCGGCTTTCTTT. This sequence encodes CASSLDTGPAAFF.

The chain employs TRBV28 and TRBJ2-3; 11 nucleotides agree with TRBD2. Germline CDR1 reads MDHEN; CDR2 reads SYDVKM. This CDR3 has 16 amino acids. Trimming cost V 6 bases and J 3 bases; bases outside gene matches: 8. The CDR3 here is CASSQTSGGETDTQYF. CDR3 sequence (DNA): TGTGCCAGCAGCCAAACTAGCGGGGGTGAGACAGATACGCAGTATTTT.

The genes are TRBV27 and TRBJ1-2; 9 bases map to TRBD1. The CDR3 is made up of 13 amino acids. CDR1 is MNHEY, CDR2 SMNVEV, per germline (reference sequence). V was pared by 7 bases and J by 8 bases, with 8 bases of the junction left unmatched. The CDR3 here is CASITGGRGGYTF. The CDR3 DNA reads TGTGCCAGCATCACAGGGGGCAGGGGGGGCTACACCTTC.

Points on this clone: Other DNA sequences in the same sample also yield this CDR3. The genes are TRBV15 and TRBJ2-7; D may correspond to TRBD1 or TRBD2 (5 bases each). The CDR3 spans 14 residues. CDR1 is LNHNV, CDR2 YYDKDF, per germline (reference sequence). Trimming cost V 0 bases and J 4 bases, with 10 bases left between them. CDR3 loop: CATSRDRGRYEQYV. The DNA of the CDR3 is TGTGCCACCAGCAGAGATCGGGGCCGATACGAGCAGTACGTC.

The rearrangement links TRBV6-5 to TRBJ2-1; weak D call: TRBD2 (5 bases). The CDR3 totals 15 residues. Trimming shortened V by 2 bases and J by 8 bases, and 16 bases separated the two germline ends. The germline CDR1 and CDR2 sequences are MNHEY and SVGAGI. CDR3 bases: TGTGCCAGCAGTTACCTCAGCGAGCGGCGCGATGAGCAGTTCTTC. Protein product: CASSYLSERRDEQFF.

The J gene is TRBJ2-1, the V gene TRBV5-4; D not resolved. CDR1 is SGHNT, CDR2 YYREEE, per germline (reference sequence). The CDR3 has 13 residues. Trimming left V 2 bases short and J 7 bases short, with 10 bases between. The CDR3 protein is CASSFQDRNEQFF. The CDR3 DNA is TGTGCCAGCAGCTTTCAGGATAGGAATGAGCAGTTCTTC.

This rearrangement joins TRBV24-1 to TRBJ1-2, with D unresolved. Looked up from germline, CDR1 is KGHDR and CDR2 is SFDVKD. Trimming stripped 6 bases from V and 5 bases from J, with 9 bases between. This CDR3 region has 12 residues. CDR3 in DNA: TGTGCCACCAGTCGCGGGGTTTATGGCTACACCTTC. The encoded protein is CATSRGVYGYTF.

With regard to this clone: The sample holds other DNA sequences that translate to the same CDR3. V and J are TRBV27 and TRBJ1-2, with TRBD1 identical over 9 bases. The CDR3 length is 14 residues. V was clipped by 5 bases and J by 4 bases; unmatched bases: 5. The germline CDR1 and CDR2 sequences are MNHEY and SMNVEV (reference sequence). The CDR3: CASSRRQGGYGYTF. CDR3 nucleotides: TGTGCCAGCAGTAGAAGACAGGGGGGCTATGGCTACACCTTC.

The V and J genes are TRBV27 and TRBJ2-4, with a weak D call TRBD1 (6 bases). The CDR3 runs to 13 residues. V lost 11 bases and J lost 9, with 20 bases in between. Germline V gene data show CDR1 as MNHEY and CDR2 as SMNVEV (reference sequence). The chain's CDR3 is CASRGHLGVIQYF. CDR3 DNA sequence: TGTGCCTCAAGGGGACACCTGGGTGTCATTCAGTACTTC.

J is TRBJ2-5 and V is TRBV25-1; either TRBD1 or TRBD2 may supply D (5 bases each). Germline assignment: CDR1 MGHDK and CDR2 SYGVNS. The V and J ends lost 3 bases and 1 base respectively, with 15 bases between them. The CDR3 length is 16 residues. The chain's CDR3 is CASSEGWGRVQETQYF. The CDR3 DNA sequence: TGTGCCAGCAGTGAGGGGTGGGGGAGAGTCCAAGAGACCCAGTACTTC.

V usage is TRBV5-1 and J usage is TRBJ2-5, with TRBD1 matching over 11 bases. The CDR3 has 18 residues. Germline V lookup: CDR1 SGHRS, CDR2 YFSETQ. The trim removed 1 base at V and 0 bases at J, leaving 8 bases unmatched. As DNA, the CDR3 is TGCGCCAGCAGCTTGTTAGGACAGGGGGCAATGTACCAAGAGACCCAGTACTTC. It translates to CASSLLGQGAMYQETQYF.

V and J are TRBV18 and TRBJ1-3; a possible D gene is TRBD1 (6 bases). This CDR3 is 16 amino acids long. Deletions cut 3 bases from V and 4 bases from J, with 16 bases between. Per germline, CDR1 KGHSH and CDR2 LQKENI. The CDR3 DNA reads TGTGCCAGCTCACCTCAACGGGGGGCTTTGGGAAACACCATATATTTT. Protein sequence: CASSPQRGALGNTIYF.

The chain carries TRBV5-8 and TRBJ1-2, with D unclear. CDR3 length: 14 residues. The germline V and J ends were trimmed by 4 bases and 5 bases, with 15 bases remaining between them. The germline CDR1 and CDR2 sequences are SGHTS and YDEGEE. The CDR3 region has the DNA TGTGCCAGCAGCGGGGTCCAGCAGGCTTATGGCTACACCTTC. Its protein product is CASSGVQQAYGYTF.

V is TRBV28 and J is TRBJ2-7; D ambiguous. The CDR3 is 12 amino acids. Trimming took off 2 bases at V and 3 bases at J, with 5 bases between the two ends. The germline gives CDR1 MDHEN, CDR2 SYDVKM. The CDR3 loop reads CASSLRDYEQYF. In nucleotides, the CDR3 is TGTGCCAGCAGTTTAAGGGACTACGAGCAGTACTTC. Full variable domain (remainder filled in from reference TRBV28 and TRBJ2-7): DVKVTQSSRYLVKRTGEKVFLECVQDMDHENMFWYRQDPGLGLRLIYFSYDVKMKEKGDIPEGYSVSREKKERFSLILESASTNQTSMYLCASSLRDYEQYFGPGTRLTVT.

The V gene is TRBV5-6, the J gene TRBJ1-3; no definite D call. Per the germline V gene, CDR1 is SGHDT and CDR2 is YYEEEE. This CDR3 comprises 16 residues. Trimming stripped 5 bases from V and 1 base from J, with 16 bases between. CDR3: CASSQAGRSSGNTIYF. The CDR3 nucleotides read TGTGCCAGCAGTCAGGCGGGAAGATCTTCTGGAAACACCATATATTTT.

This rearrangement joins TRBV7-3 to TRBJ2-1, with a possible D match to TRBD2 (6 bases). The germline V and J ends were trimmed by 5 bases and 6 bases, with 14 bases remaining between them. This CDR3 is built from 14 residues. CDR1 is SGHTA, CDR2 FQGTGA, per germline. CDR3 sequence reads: CASSPMEGPNEQFF. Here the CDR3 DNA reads TGTGCCAGCAGCCCGATGGAGGGCCCCAATGAGCAGTTCTTC. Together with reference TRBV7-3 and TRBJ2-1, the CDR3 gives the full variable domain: GAGVSQTPSNKVTEKGKYVELRCDPISGHTALYWYRQSLGQGPEFLIYFQGTGAADDSGLPNDRFFAVRPEGSVSTLKIQRTERGDSAVYLCASSPMEGPNEQFFGPGTRLTVL.

CDR3 sequence: CSGGTRAFEAFF. The CDR3 DNA follows: TGCAGCGGGGGGACCAGGGCTTTTGAAGCTTTCTTT. The chain combines TRBV29-1 with TRBJ1-1, with D tentatively TRBD1 (5 bases). Germline values: CDR1 SQVTM, CDR2 ANQGSEA. The CDR3 consists of 12 residues. V lost 7 bases and J 7 bases, leaving 16 bases between the germline ends.

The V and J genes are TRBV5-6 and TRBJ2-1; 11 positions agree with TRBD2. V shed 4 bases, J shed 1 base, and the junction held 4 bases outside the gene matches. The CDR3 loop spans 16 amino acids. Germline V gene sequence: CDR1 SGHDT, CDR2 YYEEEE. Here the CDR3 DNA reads TGTGCCAGCAGCCCACTAGCGGGAGTTTCCTACAATGAGCAGTTCTTC. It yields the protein CASSPLAGVSYNEQFF.

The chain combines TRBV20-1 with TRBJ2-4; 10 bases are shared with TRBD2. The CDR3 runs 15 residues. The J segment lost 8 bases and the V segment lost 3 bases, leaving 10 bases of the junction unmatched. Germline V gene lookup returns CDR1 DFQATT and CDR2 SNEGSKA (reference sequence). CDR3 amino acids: CSASVAGGLNDIQYF. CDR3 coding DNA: TGCAGTGCTAGTGTAGCGGGGGGCCTCAACGACATTCAGTACTTC.

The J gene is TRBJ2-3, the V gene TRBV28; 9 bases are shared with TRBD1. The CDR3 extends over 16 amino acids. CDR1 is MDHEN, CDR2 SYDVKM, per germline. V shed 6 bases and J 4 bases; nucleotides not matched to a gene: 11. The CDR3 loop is CASRHNPGQGPDTQYF. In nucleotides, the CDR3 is TGTGCCAGCAGACATAACCCGGGACAGGGCCCAGATACGCAGTATTTT.

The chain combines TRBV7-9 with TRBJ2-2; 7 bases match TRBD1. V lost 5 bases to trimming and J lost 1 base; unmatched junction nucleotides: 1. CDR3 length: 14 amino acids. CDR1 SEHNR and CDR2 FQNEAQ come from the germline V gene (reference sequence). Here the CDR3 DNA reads TGTGCCAGCAGCCGGGACAGGAACACCGGGGAGCTGTTTTTT. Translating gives CASSRDRNTGELFF.

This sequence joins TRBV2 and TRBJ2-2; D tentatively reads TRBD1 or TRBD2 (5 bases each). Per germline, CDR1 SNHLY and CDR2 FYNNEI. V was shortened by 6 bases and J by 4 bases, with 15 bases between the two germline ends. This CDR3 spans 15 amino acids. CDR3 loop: CASSPEQEATGELFF. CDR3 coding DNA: TGTGCCAGCAGCCCCGAACAGGAGGCCACCGGGGAGCTGTTTTTT.

The CDR3 bases are TGTGCCACCAGTGACTCAGCTAGGGGGTTAGAGACCCAGTACTTC. Its translation is CATSDSARGLETQYF. The rearrangement joins TRBV24-1 to TRBJ2-5; D is perhaps TRBD1 (6 bases). The germline V gene has CDR1 KGHDR and CDR2 SFDVKD. With 4 bases removed from V and 4 bases from J, the gap between germline ends came to 15 bases. The CDR3 sequence is 15 residues long.

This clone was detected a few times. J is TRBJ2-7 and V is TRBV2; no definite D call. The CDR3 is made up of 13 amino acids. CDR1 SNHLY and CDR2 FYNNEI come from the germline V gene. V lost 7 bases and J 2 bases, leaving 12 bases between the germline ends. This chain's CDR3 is CASKRDYTYEQYF. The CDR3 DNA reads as TGTGCCAGCAAAAGGGATTATACCTACGAGCAGTACTTC.

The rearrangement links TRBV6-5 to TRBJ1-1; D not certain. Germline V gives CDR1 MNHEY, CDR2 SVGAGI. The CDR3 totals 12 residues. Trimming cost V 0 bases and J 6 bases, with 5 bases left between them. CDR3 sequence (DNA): TGTGCCAGCAGTTACTCGACCCCTGAAGCTTTCTTT. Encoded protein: CASSYSTPEAFF.

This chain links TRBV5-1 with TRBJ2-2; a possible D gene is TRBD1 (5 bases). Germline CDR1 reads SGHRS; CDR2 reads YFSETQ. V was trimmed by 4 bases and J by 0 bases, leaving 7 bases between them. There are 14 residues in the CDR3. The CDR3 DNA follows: TGCGCCAGCAGCCCGACAGCGAACACCGGGGAGCTGTTTTTT. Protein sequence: CASSPTANTGELFF. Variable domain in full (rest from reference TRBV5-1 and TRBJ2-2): KAGVTQTPRYLIKTRGQQVTLSCSPISGHRSVSWYQQTPGQGLQFLFEYFSETQRNKGNFPGRFSGRQFSNSRSEMNVSTLELGDSALYLCASSPTANTGELFFGEGSRLTVL.

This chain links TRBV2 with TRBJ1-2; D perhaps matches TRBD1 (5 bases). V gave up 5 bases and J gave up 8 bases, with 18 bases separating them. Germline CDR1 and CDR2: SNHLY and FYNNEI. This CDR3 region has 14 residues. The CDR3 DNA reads TGTGCCAGCAGTCTGACAGATAGGAGGGACGGCTACACCTTC. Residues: CASSLTDRRDGYTF.

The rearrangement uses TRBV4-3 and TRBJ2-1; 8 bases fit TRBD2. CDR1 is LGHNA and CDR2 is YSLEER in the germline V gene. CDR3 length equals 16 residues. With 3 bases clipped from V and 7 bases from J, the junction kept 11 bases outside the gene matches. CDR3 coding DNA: TGCGCCAGCAGCCACTTAGCGGGGACCGGTGGAAATGAGCAGTTCTTC. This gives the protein CASSHLAGTGGNEQFF.